A single sample gave rise to the 18 T cell receptor beta chains below, sequenced in a study of T cells after yellow fever vaccination. Via MiXCR, TCRdb re-called the 5' RACE reads, giving one row per CDR3 protein. The sample shows 250,000 to 400,000 distinct CDR3 sequences, about 4% of them seen only once. Material: PBMCs, obtained 5 days after the yellow fever booster vaccination. These receptors all come from a man younger than 35 who received the YFV17D yellow fever vaccine.

This clonotype was found a few times. The chain links TRBV14 to TRBJ2-3, with D maybe TRBD2 (5 bases). Germline assignment: CDR1 SGHDN and CDR2 FVKESK. This CDR3 comprises 15 residues. Between the trimmed V and J ends, which lost 3 bases and 1 base, there was a span of 11 bases. The CDR3 loop reads CASSQLRGRTDTQYF. CDR3 nucleotide sequence: TGTGCCAGCAGCCAGCTACGGGGTCGCACAGATACGCAGTATTTT.

The CDR3 loop reads CASSLERGGPDTQYF. Written as DNA, the CDR3 is TGCGCCAGCAGCTTGGAGCGGGGGGGCCCAGATACGCAGTATTTT. This chain links TRBV5-1 with TRBJ2-3, with 10 bases fitting TRBD2. The V segment lost 0 bases and the J segment 4 bases; nucleotides outside the gene matches: 2. Per the germline V gene, CDR1 is SGHRS and CDR2 is YFSETQ. The CDR3 consists of 15 residues.

This clonotype was seen many times. The chain is built from TRBV27 and TRBJ2-3, with 9 bases that match TRBD1. Germline V gives CDR1 MNHEY, CDR2 SMNVEV (reference sequence). The J segment lost 4 bases and the V segment lost 4 bases, leaving 9 bases of the junction unmatched. CDR3 length: 16 amino acids. CDR3: CASSSNRGRGADTQYF. DNA for the CDR3: TGTGCCAGCAGTTCAAACAGGGGGCGAGGGGCAGATACGCAGTATTTT.

This clonotype has more than one count but fewer than ten. The genes are TRBV4-3 and TRBJ2-7; D is perhaps TRBD2 (6 bases). CDR3 length equals 15 residues. Trimming took off 0 bases at V and 3 bases at J, with 12 bases between the two ends. In germline, CDR1 is LGHNA, CDR2 YSLEER. In nucleotides, the CDR3 is TGCGCCAGCAGCCAAGAGCTGCGGGGCCTCTACGAGCAGTACTTC. Encoded protein: CASSQELRGLYEQYF.

A few counts support this clonotype. The V gene is TRBV27, the J gene TRBJ2-5, with a possible D match to TRBD2 (5 bases). The germline gives CDR1 MNHEY, CDR2 SMNVEV (reference sequence). CDR3 size: 12 residues. Trimming removed 8 bases from V and 5 bases from J, with 12 bases in between. CDR3 residues: CASGLRGETQYF. The CDR3 DNA reads TGTGCCAGCGGTCTCAGAGGGGAGACCCAGTACTTC.

In this sample, this clonotype turned up many times. The J gene is TRBJ2-1, the V gene TRBV12-3 or TRBV12-4; 12 bases are a match to TRBD2. Trimming removed 1 base from V and 7 bases from J; junction bases left unmatched: 2. This CDR3 spans 15 amino acids. The CDR3 bases are TGTGCCAGCAGTTTAGGACTAGCGGGGGCTAATGAGCAGTTCTTC. Encoded protein: CASSLGLAGANEQFF.

This clonotype came up many times. This rearrangement joins TRBV7-2 to TRBJ2-5; either TRBD1 or TRBD2 may fit D (5 bases each). Germline CDR1 SGHTA, CDR2 FQGNSA. Trimming took 5 bases from V and 7 from J, leaving 14 bases between them. CDR3 size: 13 residues. The CDR3 protein is CASSPGQSGTQYF. Here the CDR3 DNA reads TGTGCCAGCAGCCCGGGGCAGAGCGGGACCCAGTACTTC.

This rearrangement joins TRBV4-3 to TRBJ2-2, with D perhaps matching TRBD1 (6 bases). The CDR3 is 14 amino acids. Trimming took off 2 bases at V and 6 bases at J, with 10 bases between the two ends. Germline values: CDR1 LGHNA, CDR2 YSLEER. CDR3 loop: CASSQLQGPGELFF. The CDR3 coding sequence is TGCGCCAGCAGCCAACTACAGGGTCCCGGGGAGCTGTTTTTT.

In this sample, this clonotype turned up a few times. V and J are TRBV13 and TRBJ2-3, with TRBD2 matching over 12 bases. Looked up from germline, CDR1 is PRHDT and CDR2 is FYEKMQ (reference sequence). J lost 6 bases, V lost 5 bases, and 6 bases had no gene match. CDR3 length equals 15 residues. The CDR3 nucleotides read TGTGCCAGCAGCCAAACTAGCGGGGGGTTGGATACGCAGTATTTT. Protein sequence: CASSQTSGGLDTQYF.

This clonotype has at least ten counts. This rearrangement joins TRBV6-5 to TRBJ2-7; D gene uncertain. Trimming took 2 bases from V and 4 from J, leaving 15 bases between them. The CDR3 is 15 amino acids. Germline loops: CDR1 MNHEY, CDR2 SVGAGI. The CDR3, as DNA: TGTGCCAGCAGTTACCGCGCCAGGTCGGGTTACGAGCAGTACTTC. This gives the protein CASSYRARSGYEQYF.

This clonotype was picked up one time. CDR3 sequence (DNA): TGTGCCAGCAGTTTAGAGAGGGTGGGCGGGTATGAGCAGTTCTTC. Residues: CASSLERVGGYEQFF. The chain couples TRBV27 to TRBJ2-1, with D possibly matching TRBD2 (5 bases). The CDR3 totals 15 residues. Germline CDR1 and CDR2: MNHEY and SMNVEV (reference sequence). The ends were cut back, 2 bases at V and 8 bases at J, with 16 bases in the middle.

The CDR3 reads CASSEGTVTDTQYF. As DNA, the CDR3 is TGCGCCAGCAGCGAAGGGACTGTGACAGATACGCAGTATTTT. The chain carries TRBV5-1 and TRBJ2-3, with a possible D match to TRBD2 (6 bases). Trimming removed 4 bases at V and 3 bases at J, with 12 bases between. The CDR3 spans 14 residues. Germline CDR1 is SGHRS and CDR2 is YFSETQ. Using reference TRBV5-1 and TRBJ2-3 for the parts outside the CDR3, the full variable domain is KAGVTQTPRYLIKTRGQQVTLSCSPISGHRSVSWYQQTPGQGLQFLFEYFSETQRNKGNFPGRFSGRQFSNSRSEMNVSTLELGDSALYLCASSEGTVTDTQYFGPGTRLTVL.

The CDR3 region is CASSPGFNGYTF. For the CDR3, the DNA is TGCGCCAGCAGCCCCGGGTTTAATGGCTACACCTTC. The rearrangement uses TRBV5-1 and TRBJ1-2, with no clear D. V gave up 4 bases and J gave up 6 bases, with 10 bases separating them. The CDR3 spans 12 residues. Germline V gives CDR1 SGHRS, CDR2 YFSETQ.

The chain carries TRBV6-2 or TRBV6-3 and TRBJ2-1; 7 nucleotides agree with TRBD2. Germline lookup yields CDR1 MNHEY and CDR2 SVGEGT. Trimming took 6 bases from V and 0 from J; bases not matched to a gene: 5. This CDR3 is 15 amino acids long. The CDR3 is CASRRGGSSYNEQFF. In nucleotides, the CDR3 is TGTGCCAGCAGACGCGGGGGAAGCTCCTACAATGAGCAGTTCTTC.

The gene calls are TRBV11-2 and TRBJ2-2; D ambiguous. This CDR3 has 12 residues. Germline V gene sequence: CDR1 SGHAT, CDR2 FQNNGV. The germline V and J ends were trimmed by 5 bases and 7 bases, with 8 bases remaining between them. The CDR3 DNA is TGTGCCAGCAGCAGCCTTGGCGGGGAGCTGTTTTTT. This codes for CASSSLGGELFF.

This clonotype was counted a few times. The genes are TRBV7-8 and TRBJ1-2; 12 bases are shared with TRBD1. This CDR3 spans 16 amino acids. Looked up from germline, CDR1 is SGHVS and CDR2 is FQNEAQ. V dropped 1 base and J dropped 3; count of bases not matched to a gene: 3. CDR3 in amino acids: CASSLEGQGAYYGYTF. CDR3 sequence (DNA): TGTGCCAGCAGCTTAGAGGGACAGGGGGCATACTATGGCTACACCTTC.

This clonotype was seen a handful of times. This rearrangement joins TRBV20-1 to TRBJ2-3, with 9 bases aligning to TRBD2. V was clipped by 0 bases and J by 3 bases; unmatched bases: 10. From germline, CDR1 is DFQATT and CDR2 SNEGSKA (reference sequence). There are 17 residues in the CDR3. In DNA, the CDR3 is TGCAGTGCTAGAGATTCCCGTATAGCGGGGGTTACAGATACGCAGTATTTT. Its protein is CSARDSRIAGVTDTQYF.

This clonotype was observed many times. This chain links TRBV7-9 with TRBJ2-5, with TRBD1 identical over 8 bases. The CDR3 length is 14 residues. Germline CDR1 and CDR2: SEHNR and FQNEAQ (reference sequence). V shed 3 bases and J 3 bases; nucleotides not matched to a gene: 3. The CDR3 nucleotides are TGTGCCAGCAGCTTCGGACAGGGAGAAGAGACCCAGTACTTC. It specifies CASSFGQGEETQYF.